Listed below are T cell receptor beta chains from one sample, sequenced in a study of blood T cell repertoires in COVID-19. Method: immunoSEQ multiplex PCR; TCRdb's copy keeps in-frame clones and lacks some. In the table there are 100,000 or so clones, around 80% of which are singletons. Sequencing was done on a sample of peripheral blood. The source of these receptors is a human donor in a cohort sampled during active COVID-19. The CDR3 runs from the conserved cysteine through the conserved F or W. Each record gives: CDR3 protein, clone size, V gene, CDR3 length, J gene. Not every row has a clone size; where given, it reads once, few, many or a size class.

CASNLQPQSSNQPQHF	-	TRBV3-1/TRBV3-2	16	TRBJ1-5
CAWIKGRLNTEAFF	once	TRBV30	14	TRBJ1-1
CASSDNYEQYF	-	TRBV6-1	11	TRBJ2-7
CASSALAGAIREQYF	-	TRBV7-9	15	TRBJ2-7
CASSKEQVAGELFF	once	TRBV18	14	TRBJ2-2
CASGQWGAGSETQYF	-	TRBV28	15	TRBJ2-5
CASSEWDILRPYEQYF	-	TRBV25-1	16	TRBJ2-7
CASSQSTAGAGKNIQYF	few	TRBV23-1	17	TRBJ2-4
CASSQYGSLADTQYF	-	TRBV19	15	TRBJ2-3
CASSLYADEQYF	-	TRBV28	12	TRBJ2-7
CASSFDRGYGYTF	-	TRBV5-4	13	TRBJ1-2
CASSAFTGATNEKLFF	-	TRBV9	16	TRBJ1-4
CASSLEGNNQPQHF	few	TRBV5-5	14	TRBJ1-5
CASSLTRLANIYEQYF	-	TRBV3-1/TRBV3-2	16	TRBJ2-7
CASSLAGTSGRGYEQYF	-	TRBV5-1	17	TRBJ2-7
CASSQNSNQPQHF	-	TRBV7-3	13	TRBJ1-5
CASSTLRSSNQPQHF	-	TRBV19	15	TRBJ1-5
CASSSRQGKAFF	-	TRBV27	12	TRBJ1-1
CASSVAAGGNEQFF	-	TRBV9	14	TRBJ2-1
CASSSGTYQPQHF	few	TRBV2	13	TRBJ1-5
CASSLDYEQFF	few	TRBV5-1	11	TRBJ2-1
CASSLQGGRMNTEAFF	-	TRBV5-6	16	TRBJ1-1
CASSETGTQYF	once	TRBV10-2	11	TRBJ2-5
CAWSPGGRLIMETQYF	-	TRBV30	16	TRBJ2-5
CASSEISYYGYTF	-	TRBV2	13	TRBJ1-2
CASSPDPRGPLKGANVLTF	-	TRBV4-2	19	TRBJ2-6
CASSPGQAANTGELFF	few	TRBV11-2	16	TRBJ2-2
CAISDRDRGPYEQYF	-	TRBV10-3	15	TRBJ2-7
CASQPRGGSADTQYF	-	TRBV5-1	15	TRBJ2-3
CASSPRGGTSYEQYF	-	TRBV27	15	TRBJ2-7
CASSPSGGNGYTF	-	TRBV11-2	13	TRBJ1-2
CASSTRQGTHYTIYF	-	TRBV6-5	15	TRBJ1-3
CASTFYGGEVRSPLHF	-	TRBV5-5	16	TRBJ1-6
CASSLGTGGALETQYF	-	TRBV3-1/TRBV3-2	16	TRBJ2-5
CASSVQSSGPPYEQYF	-	TRBV13	16	TRBJ2-7
CASSPDSHEQYF	few	TRBV18	12	TRBJ2-7
CASSRGLAEATSYEQYF	-	TRBV5-4	17	TRBJ2-7
CASSIGGGGYYEQYF	few	TRBV19	15	TRBJ2-7
CASSAPGNTEAFF	once	TRBV28	13	TRBJ1-1